The 19 T cell receptor beta chains below all came from one sample that was sequenced in a study of regulatory T cells in long-lasting Graves disease. Through Arm-PCR of CDR3 regions and iRepertoire HTBI primers, TCR beta libraries were built. TCRdb fed the multiplex PCR reads into MiXCR, producing one record per CDR3 protein. The table lists fewer than 550,000 distinct CDR3 sequences, 15% to 20% of them singletons, with roughly 25% in the top ten. The time point here: newly diagnosed GD, antithyroid drugs for less than 3 months. The TCR library used RNA extracted from PBMCs. This sample also belongs to another study, concerning T cells in Graves' hyperthyroidism and ophthalmopathy.

This sample comprised peripheral blood mononuclear cells (PBMCs), obtained at new diagnosis, from a patient treated with antithyroid drugs. The source is a woman aged 35 to 60 with Graves disease.

The rearrangement links TRBV19 to TRBJ2-7, with TRBD1 matching 11 bases. Germline V gene data show CDR1 as LNHDA and CDR2 as SQIVND (reference sequence). This CDR3 is 15 amino acids long. Germline trimming cut 4 bases from V and 3 bases from J; bases unmatched to any gene: 5. CDR3: CASSKSGTGGYEQYF. Here the CDR3 DNA reads TGTGCCAGTAGTAAATCCGGGACAGGGGGCTACGAGCAGTACTTC.

The chain links TRBV7-3 to TRBJ1-6; 7 bases agree with TRBD1. Trimming removed 1 base from V and 0 bases from J; junction bases left unmatched: 6. In germline, CDR1 is SGHTA, CDR2 FQGTGA. CDR3 length: 18 residues. CDR3 residues: CASSLRDSLSSYNSPLHF. CDR3 nucleotides: TGTGCCAGCAGCTTAAGGGACAGCCTGAGCTCCTATAATTCACCCCTCCACTTT. Drawing the rest from reference TRBV7-3 and TRBJ1-6, the complete variable domain is GAGVSQTPSNKVTEKGKYVELRCDPISGHTALYWYRQSLGQGPEFLIYFQGTGAADDSGLPNDRFFAVRPEGSVSTLKIQRTERGDSAVYLCASSLRDSLSSYNSPLHFGNGTRLTVT.

A few counts support this clonotype. The J gene is TRBJ1-2, the V gene TRBV18; TRBD1 matches 9 bases. Per the germline V gene, CDR1 is KGHSH and CDR2 is LQKENI. The CDR3 loop spans 16 amino acids. V was pared by 3 bases and J by 7 bases, with 12 bases of the junction left unmatched. Here the CDR3 DNA reads TGTGCCAGCTCACCTACGCGGGACAGGGTGGGAGGTGGCTACACCTTC. Protein sequence: CASSPTRDRVGGGYTF.

In regard to this clonotype: This may be a read error, as it is one base from a much larger clone. The rearrangement uses TRBV10-3 and TRBJ2-5; 9 bases line up with TRBD2. Trimming took 9 bases from V and 5 from J; bases not matched to a gene: 10. The germline V gene encodes CDR1 ENHRY and CDR2 SYGVKD. There are 14 residues in the CDR3. CDR3 region: CAIQEGLATETQYF. The CDR3 nucleotides read TGTGCCATTCAGGAGGGACTAGCAACGGAGACCCAGTACTTC.

V and J are TRBV10-3 and TRBJ1-2; a weak D match, TRBD1 (6 bases). Germline assignment: CDR1 ENHRY and CDR2 SYGVKD. V was pared by 6 bases and J by 8 bases, with 19 bases between. This CDR3 comprises 14 residues. The CDR3 region has the DNA TGTGCCATCAGCGGGACATCGCTCGGGCAAGGCTACACCTTC. Amino acid sequence: CAISGTSLGQGYTF.

This clonotype was seen only a few times. In DNA form, the CDR3 reads TGCAGTGCTGCTGAAGACTGGCAGGGGTACGGCTACACCTTC. The encoded protein is CSAAEDWQGYGYTF. This rearrangement joins TRBV20-1 to TRBJ1-2; D possibly corresponds to TRBD1 (6 bases). This CDR3 is 14 amino acids long. Trimming took off 5 bases at V and 8 bases at J, with 21 bases between the two ends. Germline-derived CDR1 and CDR2 are DFQATT and SNEGSKA (reference sequence).

This clonotype showed up just once. This chain connects TRBV27 to TRBJ2-2, with 10 bases aligning to TRBD2. There are 18 residues in the CDR3. Germline CDR1 is MNHEY and CDR2 is SMNVEV (reference sequence). V trimming: 1 base; J trimming: 1 base; junction bases outside the gene matches: 6. In nucleotides, the CDR3 is TGTGCCAGCAGTTTATATAGCGGGGGGCCTTTGAACACCGGGGAGCTGTTTTTT. Translating it yields CASSLYSGGPLNTGELFF.

This clonotype was seen only a few times. The rearrangement links TRBV5-4 to TRBJ2-1, with D perhaps matching TRBD1 or TRBD2 (5 bases each). Trimming cost V 5 bases and J 2 bases, with 14 bases left between them. CDR1 and CDR2 from the germline V gene are SGHNT and YYREEE (reference sequence). CDR3 length: 15 residues. CDR3 nucleotide sequence: TGTGCCAGCAGGATTCGAGGGGCCACCTACAATGAGCAGTTCTTC. Encoded protein: CASRIRGATYNEQFF. Based on the CDR3 plus reference TRBV5-4 and TRBJ2-1, the full variable domain is ETGVTQSPTHLIKTRGQQVTLRCSSQSGHNTVSWYQQALGQGPQFIFQYYREEENGRGNFPPRFSGLQFPNYSSELNVNALELDDSALYLCASRIRGATYNEQFFGPGTRLTVL.

This clonotype was seen ten or more times. The rearrangement links TRBV28 to TRBJ1-5, with 7 bases aligning to TRBD1. This CDR3 comprises 15 residues. V was clipped by 2 bases and J by 2 bases; unmatched bases: 3. Germline V gene data show CDR1 as MDHEN and CDR2 as SYDVKM. The DNA for the CDR3 is TGTGCCAGCAGTTTAACAGGGGTTGGCAATCAGCCCCAGCATTTT. Its protein is CASSLTGVGNQPQHF. Filled out from reference TRBV28 and TRBJ1-5, the complete variable domain reads DVKVTQSSRYLVKRTGEKVFLECVQDMDHENMFWYRQDPGLGLRLIYFSYDVKMKEKGDIPEGYSVSREKKERFSLILESASTNQTSMYLCASSLTGVGNQPQHFGDGTRLSIL.

Only a few counts were recorded for this clonotype. The chain combines TRBV10-3 with TRBJ2-7, with 8 bases matching TRBD2. Germline CDR1 reads ENHRY; CDR2 reads SYGVKD. J lost 2 bases, V lost 0 bases, and 12 bases had no gene match. The CDR3 length is 18 residues. CDR3 in amino acids: CAISESGLGAGDPYEQYF. The DNA of the CDR3 is TGTGCCATCAGTGAGTCTGGTCTAGGAGCGGGGGACCCCTACGAGCAGTACTTC.

This clonotype was detected a few times. The genes are TRBV5-1 and TRBJ1-4, with TRBD1 matching 8 bases. The CDR3 sequence is 15 residues long. Per the germline V gene, CDR1 is SGHRS and CDR2 is YFSETQ. V gave up 4 bases and J gave up 7 bases; unmatched junction bases: 9. The CDR3 bases are TGCGCCAGCAGCCCCCCGACAGGGGCGGGTGAAAAACTGTTTTTT. Protein: CASSPPTGAGEKLFF.

V gene TRBV14 combines with J gene TRBJ1-1; D not certain. V was pared by 7 bases and J by 0 bases, with 18 bases between. Germline V gene lookup returns CDR1 SGHDN and CDR2 FVKESK. The CDR3 extends over 16 amino acids. The DNA of the CDR3 is TGTGCCAGCAAGACCCTCCCGGCAGATATGAACACTGAAGCTTTCTTT. Its translation: CASKTLPADMNTEAFF.

This clonotype was seen a few times. V is TRBV3-1 and J is TRBJ2-4, with TRBD2 matching over 15 bases. The V and J ends lost 4 bases and 3 bases, in that order; junction bases with no gene match: 7. The germline V gene encodes CDR1 LGHDT and CDR2 YNNKEL (reference sequence). The CDR3 sequence is 18 residues long. Here the CDR3 reads CASSPRTSGGADKNIQYF. The DNA for the CDR3 is TGTGCCAGCAGCCCAAGGACTAGCGGGGGGGCCGACAAAAACATTCAGTACTTC.

The sample holds a few counts of this clonotype. This chain links TRBV6-2 or TRBV6-3 with TRBJ1-2; D remains unclear. Germline assignment: CDR1 MNHEY and CDR2 SVGEGT. This CDR3 region has 13 residues. V was cut by 4 bases and J by 6 bases, with 12 bases left in between. CDR3 nucleotide sequence: TGTGCCAGCAGTTCTTACAGTGCGGATGGCTACACCTTC. Amino acid sequence: CASSSYSADGYTF.

This clonotype was observed a handful of times. The rearrangement uses TRBV6-1 and TRBJ1-3; D gene uncertain. The CDR3 length is 11 residues. Trimming stripped 10 bases from V and 4 bases from J, with 8 bases between. Germline assignment: CDR1 MNHNS and CDR2 SASEGT. CDR3 DNA sequence: TGTGCCACCATCAACGGAAACACCATATATTTT. It is translated as CATINGNTIYF.

The CDR3 region is CASSLVPSAGVETQYF. The CDR3 DNA follows: TGTGCCAGCAGCTTAGTCCCGAGCGCGGGGGTAGAGACCCAGTACTTC. The rearrangement uses TRBV7-2 and TRBJ2-5; 7 nucleotides align to TRBD2. V was pared by 1 base and J by 4 bases, with 9 bases of the junction left unmatched. CDR1 is SGHTA and CDR2 is FQGNSA in the germline V gene. The CDR3 runs 16 residues.

This clonotype was detected many times. The chain uses TRBV12-3 or TRBV12-4 and TRBJ2-1; TRBD2 matches at 10 bases. CDR3 length equals 14 residues. The V gene end was trimmed by 8 bases and the J gene end by 9 bases; junction bases not matched to a gene: 10. CDR3 residues: CASCSGGLEVEQFF. Here the CDR3 DNA reads TGTGCCAGCTGTAGCGGGGGGCTGGAGGTTGAGCAGTTCTTC.

A word on this clonotype: This may be a read error: a much more frequent sequence differs by one nucleotide. The chain couples TRBV2 to TRBJ2-5; D unclear. The tail of the sequence fits TRBJ2-1 better, so the J call may be wrong. CDR3 length: 13 amino acids. Germline CDR1 SNHLY, CDR2 FYNNEI. CDR3 residues: CASRPRVSYEQFF. DNA of the CDR3: TGTGCCAGCAGACCGCGAGTCTCCTACGAGCAGTTCTTC.

This clonotype appeared many times. The chain uses TRBV5-1 and TRBJ2-3; D call uncertain. CDR3 length equals 14 residues. Germline assignment: CDR1 SGHRS and CDR2 YFSETQ. The V end lost 0 bases, the J end lost 6 bases, and 11 bases lay between the germline ends. In DNA, the CDR3 is TGCGCCAGCAGCTTGGGGGTCCCCACGGATACGCAGTATTTT. Its protein is CASSLGVPTDTQYF.